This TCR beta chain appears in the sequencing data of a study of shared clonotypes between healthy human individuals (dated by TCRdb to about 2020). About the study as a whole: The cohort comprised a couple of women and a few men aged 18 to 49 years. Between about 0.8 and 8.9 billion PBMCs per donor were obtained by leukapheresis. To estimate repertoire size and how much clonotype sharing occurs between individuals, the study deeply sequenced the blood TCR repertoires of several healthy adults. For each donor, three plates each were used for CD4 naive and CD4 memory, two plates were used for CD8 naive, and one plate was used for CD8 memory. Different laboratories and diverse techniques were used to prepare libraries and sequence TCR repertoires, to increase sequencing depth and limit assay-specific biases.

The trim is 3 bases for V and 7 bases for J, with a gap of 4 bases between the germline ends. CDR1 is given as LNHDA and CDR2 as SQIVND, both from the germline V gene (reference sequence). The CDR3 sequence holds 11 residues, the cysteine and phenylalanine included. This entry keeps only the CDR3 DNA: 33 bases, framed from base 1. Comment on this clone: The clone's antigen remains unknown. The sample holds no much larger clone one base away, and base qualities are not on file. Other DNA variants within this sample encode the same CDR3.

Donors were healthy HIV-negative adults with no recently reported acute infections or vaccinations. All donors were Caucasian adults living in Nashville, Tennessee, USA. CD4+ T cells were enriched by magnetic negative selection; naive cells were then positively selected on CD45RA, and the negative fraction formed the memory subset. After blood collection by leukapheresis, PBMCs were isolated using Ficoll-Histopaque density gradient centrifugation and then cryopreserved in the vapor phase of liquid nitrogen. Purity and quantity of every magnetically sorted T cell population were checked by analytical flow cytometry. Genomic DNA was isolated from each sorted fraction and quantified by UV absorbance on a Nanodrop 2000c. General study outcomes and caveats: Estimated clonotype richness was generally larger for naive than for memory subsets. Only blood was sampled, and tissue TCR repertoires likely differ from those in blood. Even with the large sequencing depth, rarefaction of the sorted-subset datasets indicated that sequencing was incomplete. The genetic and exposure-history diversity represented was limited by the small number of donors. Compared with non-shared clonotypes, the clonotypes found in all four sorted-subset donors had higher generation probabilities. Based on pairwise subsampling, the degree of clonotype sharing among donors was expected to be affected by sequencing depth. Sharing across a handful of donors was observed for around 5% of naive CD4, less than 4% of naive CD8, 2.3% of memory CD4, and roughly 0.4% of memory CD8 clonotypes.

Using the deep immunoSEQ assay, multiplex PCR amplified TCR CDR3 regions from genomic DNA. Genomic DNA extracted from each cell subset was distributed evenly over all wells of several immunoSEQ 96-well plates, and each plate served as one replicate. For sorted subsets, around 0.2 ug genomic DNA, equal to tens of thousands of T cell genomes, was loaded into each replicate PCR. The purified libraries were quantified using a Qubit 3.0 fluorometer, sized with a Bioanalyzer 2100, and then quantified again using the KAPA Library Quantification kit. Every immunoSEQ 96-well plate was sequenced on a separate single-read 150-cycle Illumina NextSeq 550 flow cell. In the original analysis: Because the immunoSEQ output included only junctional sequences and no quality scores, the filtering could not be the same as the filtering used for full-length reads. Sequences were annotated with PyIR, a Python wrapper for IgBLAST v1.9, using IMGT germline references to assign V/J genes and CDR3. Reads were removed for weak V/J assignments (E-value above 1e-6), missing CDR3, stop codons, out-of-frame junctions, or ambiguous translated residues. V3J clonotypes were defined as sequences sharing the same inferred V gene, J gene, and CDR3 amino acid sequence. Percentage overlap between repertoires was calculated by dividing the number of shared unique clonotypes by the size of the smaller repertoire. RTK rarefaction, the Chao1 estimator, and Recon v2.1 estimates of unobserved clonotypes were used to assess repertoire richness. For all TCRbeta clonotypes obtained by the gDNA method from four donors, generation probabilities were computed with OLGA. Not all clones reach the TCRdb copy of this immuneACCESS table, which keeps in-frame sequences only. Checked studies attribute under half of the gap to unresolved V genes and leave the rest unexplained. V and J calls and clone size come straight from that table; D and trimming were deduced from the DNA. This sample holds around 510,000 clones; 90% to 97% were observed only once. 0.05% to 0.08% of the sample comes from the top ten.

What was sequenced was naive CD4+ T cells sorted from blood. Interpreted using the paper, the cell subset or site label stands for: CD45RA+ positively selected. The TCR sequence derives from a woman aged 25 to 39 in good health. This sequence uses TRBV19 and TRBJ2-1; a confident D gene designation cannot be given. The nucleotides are TGTGCCAGTAGTATTCGGAATGAGCAGTTCTTC. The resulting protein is CASSIRNEQFF.